This is a list of T cell receptor beta chains from one sample in a study of post-analysis software for immune sequencing data. TCRdb re-called the PCR reads with MiXCR, one entry per CDR3 protein. The sample lists about 820,000 distinct CDR3 sequences; roughly 50% were seen once. The sample comprised blood. These receptors all come from a girl aged 10 to 17 with multiple sclerosis. Each CDR3 is given with its conserved first and last residue. The D gene is left open where the match is weak. The size field is filled for only some rows; it gives once, few, many or a size class.

>TRBJ2-1|TRBV7-9|NA|TRBD2
CASIHDFSGSSYNEQFF
TGTGCCAGCATCCACGACTTTAGCGGGAGCTCCTACAATGAGCAGTTCTTC
>TRBJ2-7|TRBV5-1|NA|NA
CASSGTLHHEQYF
TGCGCCAGCAGCGGAACCTTACACCACGAGCAGTACTTC
>TRBJ2-1|TRBV20-1|NA|NA
CSATDRSGLYEQFF
TGCAGTGCTACCGACAGGTCAGGGCTCTATGAGCAGTTCTTC
>TRBJ2-7|TRBV5-1|NA|TRBD1
CASSFGSGTVAYEQYF
TGCGCCAGCAGCTTCGGAAGTGGGACAGTGGCCTACGAGCAGTACTTC
>TRBJ2-6|TRBV11-1|once|TRBD1
CASSSLQGADADFSGANVLTF
TGTGCCAGCAGCTCTTTACAGGGGGCTGACGCCGATTTCTCTGGGGCCAACGTCCTGACTTTC
>TRBJ1-1|TRBV29-1|NA|TRBD1
CSVGTGVNTEAFF
TGCAGCGTCGGGACAGGGGTGAACACTGAAGCTTTCTTT
>TRBJ1-2|TRBV2|NA|NA
CARQTDFTF
TGTGCCAGACAGACCGACTTCACCTTC
>TRBJ2-7|TRBV5-1|NA|NA
CASSLAQRGGLASYEQYF
TGCGCCAGCAGCTTGGCGCAAAGGGGTGGGCTAGCCTCCTACGAGCAGTACTTC
>TRBJ2-7|TRBV25-1|few|NA
CASSYRPYEQYF
TGTGCCAGCAGTTACCGGCCATACGAGCAGTACTTC
>TRBJ2-1|TRBV20-1|NA|NA
CSARGGVQGFQQFF
TGCAGTGCTAGAGGGGGGGTCCAGGGGTTCCAGCAGTTCTTC
>TRBJ2-7|TRBV12-3/TRBV12-4|few|TRBD2
CASSYGTSGLYEQYF
TGTGCCAGCAGCTACGGGACTAGCGGGCTCTACGAGCAGTACTTC
>TRBJ2-3|TRBV5-1|NA|TRBD1
CASSLDRGQDTQYF
TGCGCCAGCAGCTTGGACAGGGGACAAGATACGCAGTATTTT
>TRBJ1-2|TRBV6-5|NA|NA
CASSLLDPAVGYTF
TGTGCCAGCAGCCTACTGGACCCTGCTGTTGGCTACACCTTC
>TRBJ1-5|TRBV27|few|NA
CASRLGANQPQHF
TGTGCCAGCAGGCTTGGAGCTAATCAGCCCCAGCATTTT
>TRBJ2-6|TRBV7-9|NA|NA
CASSPRDFFVSGANVLTF
TGTGCCAGCAGCCCCCGGGATTTCTTCGTGTCTGGGGCCAACGTCCTGACTTTC
>TRBJ2-3|TRBV7-2|NA|NA
CASSLYGATDTQYF
TGTGCCAGCAGCTTATACGGGGCAACAGATACGCAGTATTTT
>TRBJ1-5|TRBV4-1|NA|TRBD1
CASSLSPGQLRLGYQPQHF
TGCGCCAGCAGCCTTTCGCCGGGACAGCTTAGACTTGGCTATCAGCCCCAGCATTTT
>TRBJ2-7|TRBV7-2|NA|TRBD1
CASSLQGARYEQYF
TGTGCCAGCAGTTTACAGGGGGCGCGGTACGAGCAGTACTTC
>TRBJ2-1|TRBV5-1|NA|NA
CASSPGGAGLGEQFF
TGCGCCAGCAGCCCGGGCGGAGCAGGGTTAGGGGAGCAGTTCTTC
>TRBJ2-5|TRBV29-1|NA|NA
CSYQQGGETQYF
TGCAGCTACCAACAGGGAGGAGAGACCCAGTACTTC
>TRBJ2-5|TRBV7-9|NA|NA
CASSSSSMWETQYF
TGTGCCAGCAGCTCCTCCTCGATGTGGGAGACCCAGTACTTC